These 26 T cell receptor beta chains originate from one sample sequenced in a study of blood T cell repertoires in COVID-19 (dated by TCRdb to 2020 to 2022). The library was generated by the immunoSEQ multiplex PCR assay. Held by TCRdb, this immuneACCESS table contains in-frame sequences only and omits some clones. Under half of the omission traces to an unresolved V gene where checked; the cause of the rest is unknown. In this sample the table shows about 47,000 clones, roughly 83% of which occur a single time. Clones ranked in the top ten supply approximately 2.5% of the sample. The sample was peripheral blood. The source of these receptors is a man aged 50-59 years with acute or convalescent COVID-19.

V is TRBV6-5 and J is TRBJ1-1; 9 bases agree with TRBD1. V lost 7 bases and J lost 9; bases outside the gene matches: 9. The CDR3 contains 13 residues. From germline, CDR1 is MNHEY and CDR2 SVGAGI. The CDR3 nucleotides read TGTGCCAGCATCAAATTGGGACAGGGACAAGCTTTCTTT. Translation: CASIKLGQGQAFF.

The sample holds a few counts of this clone. This chain connects TRBV7-8 to TRBJ1-2; a possible D gene is TRBD1 (5 bases). CDR3 size: 14 residues. Germline assignment: CDR1 SGHVS and CDR2 FQNEAQ. V was pared by 1 base and J by 4 bases, with 10 bases between. The CDR3 DNA is TGTGCCAGCAGCTTAGAGGCGGGGGTCTATGGCTACACCTTC. Amino acids: CASSLEAGVYGYTF.

This rearrangement joins TRBV6-5 to TRBJ1-1, with 9 positions matching TRBD1. Germline V gene lookup returns CDR1 MNHEY and CDR2 SVGAGI. The CDR3 runs 13 residues. J was trimmed by 4 bases and V by 7 bases; bases with no gene match: 4. The CDR3 DNA reads TGTGCCAGCACACCGGACAGGGGCACTGAAGCTTTCTTT. Its protein is CASTPDRGTEAFF.

The chain employs TRBV7-9 and TRBJ2-1; tentatively, D is TRBD2 (5 bases). V was cut by 11 bases and J by 0 bases, with 8 bases left in between. CDR1 and CDR2 (germline): SEHNR, FQNEAQ (reference sequence). The CDR3 extends over 12 amino acids. CDR3 bases: TGTGCCGCACGGGACTCCTACAATGAGCAGTTCTTC. Amino acids: CAARDSYNEQFF.

The J gene is TRBJ2-7, the V gene TRBV7-3; D possibly corresponds to TRBD2 (5 bases). The CDR3 length is 15 residues. In germline, CDR1 is SGHTA, CDR2 FQGTGA. V was shortened by 1 base and J by 0 bases, with 10 bases between the two germline ends. The CDR3 here is CASSLMPGNSYEQYF. DNA of the CDR3: TGTGCCAGCAGCTTAATGCCGGGAAACTCCTACGAGCAGTACTTC.

To note about this clone: At the DNA level, this CDR3 is encoded by other sequences in the same sample as well. The chain recombines TRBV12-3 or TRBV12-4 with TRBJ1-5; 8 bases are a match to TRBD1. V was clipped by 6 bases and J by 2 bases; unmatched bases: 0. There are 13 residues in the CDR3. This CDR3 is CASRGQGNQPQHF. CDR3 nucleotides: TGTGCCAGCAGGGGACAGGGCAATCAGCCCCAGCATTTT.

V and J are TRBV6-5 and TRBJ1-5; unclear D gene. V lost 6 bases and J 0 bases, leaving 9 bases between the germline ends. The CDR3 spans 14 residues. The germline V gene has CDR1 MNHEY and CDR2 SVGAGI. CDR3 nucleotide sequence: TGTGCCAGCAGGGTCGGGTATAGCAATCAGCCCCAGCATTTT. Encoded protein: CASRVGYSNQPQHF.

The V and J genes are TRBV27 and TRBJ2-2; D is ambiguous. Germline V gene data show CDR1 as MNHEY and CDR2 as SMNVEV (reference sequence). V shed 5 bases and J shed 2 bases, with 3 bases lying between them. There are 12 residues in the CDR3. The CDR3 DNA reads as TGTGCCAGCAGTCCAAACACCGGGGAGCTGTTTTTT. Residues: CASSPNTGELFF.

The chain recombines TRBV2 with TRBJ1-5, with D possibly TRBD1 on 5 matching bases. V lost 7 bases and J 3 bases, leaving 10 bases between the germline ends. CDR3 length equals 13 residues. Germline CDR1 and CDR2: SNHLY and FYNNEI. This CDR3 reads CASNPDTNQPQHF. For the CDR3, the DNA is TGTGCCAGCAATCCGGACACCAATCAGCCCCAGCATTTT. The variable domain in full, completed from reference TRBV2 and TRBJ1-5, reads EPEVTQTPSHQVTQMGQEVILRCVPISNHLYFYWYRQILGQKVEFLVSFYNNEISEKSEIFDDQFSVERPDGSNFTLKIRSTKLEDSAMYFCASNPDTNQPQHFGDGTRLSIL.

The chain has TRBV12-3 or TRBV12-4 and TRBJ1-2, with TRBD1 matching over 9 bases. V was pared by 6 bases and J by 7 bases, with 6 bases of the junction left unmatched. This CDR3 comprises 13 residues. Here the CDR3 DNA reads TGTGCCAGCAGCCTACCGACAGGGGGTGGCTACACCTTC. As protein: CASSLPTGGGYTF.

The chain combines TRBV28 with TRBJ1-2; D not certain. V lost 8 bases and J 2 bases, leaving 6 bases between the germline ends. CDR3 length equals 11 residues. CDR1 is MDHEN and CDR2 is SYDVKM in the germline V gene. In DNA, the CDR3 is TGTGCCAGCGCAGAAAACTATGGCTACACCTTC. Its protein is CASAENYGYTF.

J is TRBJ1-2 and V is TRBV5-4; TRBD1 matches 10 bases. Losses at the gene ends were 0 bases for V and 5 bases for J; bases not matched to a gene: 1. The CDR3 covers 14 residues. Germline assignment: CDR1 SGHNT and CDR2 YYREEE (reference sequence). CDR3 in amino acids: CASSLGQGAYGYTF. The CDR3 region has the DNA TGTGCCAGCAGCTTGGGACAGGGGGCTTATGGCTACACCTTC.

The chain combines TRBV18 with TRBJ1-2, with D possibly matching TRBD1 (6 bases). The V gene lost 3 bases and the J gene lost 4 bases, with 12 bases spanning the gap. This CDR3 is built from 14 residues. Germline V lookup: CDR1 KGHSH, CDR2 LQKENI. CDR3 region: CASSPREGGYGYTF. CDR3 coding DNA: TGTGCCAGCTCACCCCGGGAAGGGGGCTATGGCTACACCTTC. The complete variable domain, with remaining parts taken from reference TRBV18 and TRBJ1-2, reads NAGVMQNPRHLVRRRGQEARLRCSPMKGHSHVYWYRQLPEEGLKFMVYLQKENIIDESGMPKERFSAEFPKEGPSILRIQQVVRGDSAAYFCASSPREGGYGYTFGSGTRLTVV.

This clone was recorded once. The chain joins TRBV5-4 to TRBJ2-7; no clear D gene. Deletions cut 1 base from V and 1 base from J, with 6 bases between. CDR3 length equals 13 residues. Germline CDR1 reads SGHNT; CDR2 reads YYREEE (reference sequence). The CDR3, as DNA: TGTGCCAGCAGCTTGATCACTTCCTACGAGCAGTACTTC. This gives the protein CASSLITSYEQYF. Full variable domain (remainder filled in from reference TRBV5-4 and TRBJ2-7): ETGVTQSPTHLIKTRGQQVTLRCSSQSGHNTVSWYQQALGQGPQFIFQYYREEENGRGNFPPRFSGLQFPNYSSELNVNALELDDSALYLCASSLITSYEQYFGPGTRLTVT.

This clone was seen a handful of times. V gene TRBV16 combines with J gene TRBJ1-2; 8 bases are a match to TRBD1. From germline, CDR1 is KGHSY and CDR2 FQNENV. V shed 5 bases and J 8 bases; nucleotides not matched to a gene: 10. The CDR3 runs to 14 residues. Here the CDR3 DNA reads TGTGCCAGCAGCGCCAGGACAGGGTACAGCGGCTACACCTTC. It encodes CASSARTGYSGYTF.

This clone appeared a single time. The chain uses TRBV6-4 and TRBJ2-7; 8 nucleotides match TRBD1. J was trimmed by 1 base and V by 5 bases; bases with no gene match: 4. The CDR3 totals 14 residues. In germline, CDR1 is MRHNA, CDR2 SNTAGT. The CDR3 region has the DNA TGTGCCAGCAGTCACAGGACAGGGTCCTACGAGCAGTACTTC. Amino acids: CASSHRTGSYEQYF.

The V and J genes are TRBV4-1 and TRBJ1-3, with 7 bases aligning to TRBD1. The CDR3 length is 15 residues. V lost 0 bases and J lost 7; bases outside the gene matches: 6. Looked up from germline, CDR1 is MGHRA and CDR2 is YSYEKL. CDR3 bases: TGCGCCAGCAGCCAAGATCGACAGGGTGGGAACACCATATATTTT. Amino acids: CASSQDRQGGNTIYF.

V is TRBV9 and J is TRBJ2-1, with a tentative D call TRBD1 (6 bases). Germline CDR1 and CDR2: SGDLS and YYNGEE. The V end was cut by 4 bases, the J end by 0 bases, with 11 bases between. This CDR3 spans 15 amino acids. The CDR3 DNA sequence: TGTGCCAGCAGCATCCGGGACATCTCCTACAATGAGCAGTTCTTC. Amino acid sequence: CASSIRDISYNEQFF.

V and J are TRBV7-2 and TRBJ2-5, with 8 positions matching TRBD2. The CDR3 is made up of 13 amino acids. With V trimmed by 9 bases and J by 6 bases, 9 bases remained unmatched. Per the germline V gene, CDR1 is SGHTA and CDR2 is FQGNSA. The CDR3 nucleotides read TGTGCCAGAGCCAGCGGGGGTGGGAAGACCCAGTACTTC. This encodes CARASGGGKTQYF.

The gene calls are TRBV6-1 and TRBJ2-7; D is uncertain. This CDR3 contains 15 residues. V was trimmed by 2 bases and J by 1 base, leaving 12 bases between them. Per the germline V gene, CDR1 is MNHNS and CDR2 is SASEGT. The CDR3 DNA reads TGTGCCAGCAGTGAACTATACGAGGCATCCTACGAGCAGTACTTC. Protein product: CASSELYEASYEQYF.

This chain joins TRBV6-5 and TRBJ2-1; 8 nucleotides agree with TRBD1. CDR3 size: 14 residues. Looked up from germline, CDR1 is MNHEY and CDR2 is SVGAGI. J was trimmed by 5 bases and V by 4 bases; bases with no gene match: 4. CDR3 in amino acids: CASSSRGQHNEQFF. CDR3 coding DNA: TGTGCCAGCAGTTCCAGGGGGCAGCACAATGAGCAGTTCTTC.

The rearrangement joins TRBV19 to TRBJ1-2, with 7 bases fitting TRBD1. Germline CDR1 and CDR2: LNHDA and SQIVND (reference sequence). The CDR3 is 14 residues long. With V trimmed by 5 bases and J by 7 bases, 10 bases remained unmatched. This CDR3 reads CASSAQGTVRGYTF. The CDR3 DNA is TGTGCCAGTAGTGCCCAGGGGACAGTCCGTGGCTACACCTTC.

The chain couples TRBV7-3 to TRBJ2-5, with 10 bases lining up with TRBD2. This CDR3 is built from 15 residues. CDR1 and CDR2 (germline): SGHTA, FQGTGA. V trimming: 8 bases; J trimming: 5 bases; junction bases outside the gene matches: 11. CDR3 loop: CASAASGGAYETQYF. The CDR3 DNA sequence: TGTGCCAGCGCGGCGAGCGGGGGGGCCTACGAGACCCAGTACTTC. The full variable domain, its missing parts supplied by reference TRBV7-3 and TRBJ2-5, is GAGVSQTPSNKVTEKGKYVELRCDPISGHTALYWYRQSLGQGPEFLIYFQGTGAADDSGLPNDRFFAVRPEGSVSTLKIQRTERGDSAVYLCASAASGGAYETQYFGPGTRLLVL.

The genes are TRBV28 and TRBJ2-3, with TRBD2 matching 7 bases. The J segment lost 2 bases and the V segment lost 5 bases, leaving 10 bases of the junction unmatched. The V gene's germline CDR1 is MDHEN and CDR2 SYDVKM. The CDR3 spans 16 residues. The CDR3 coding sequence is TGTGCCAGCAGTCCCAGGGAGCGGGAACACACAGATACGCAGTATTTT. The encoded protein is CASSPREREHTDTQYF.

V gene TRBV28 combines with J gene TRBJ1-2; 12 bases line up with TRBD1. CDR3 length: 16 amino acids. CDR1 and CDR2 (germline): MDHEN, SYDVKM. Germline trimming cut 3 bases from V and 4 bases from J; bases unmatched to any gene: 6. In nucleotides, the CDR3 is TGTGCCAGCAGTTTCCAGGGACAGGGGGCTTTCTATGGCTACACCTTC. Its translation is CASSFQGQGAFYGYTF.

In this sample, this clone turned up once. The chain links TRBV18 to TRBJ2-2; the match to TRBD1 covers 7 bases. The CDR3 length is 15 residues. With 4 bases clipped from V and 3 bases from J, the junction kept 5 bases outside the gene matches. Germline V CDR1 and CDR2: KGHSH, LQKENI. CDR3 loop: CASSRQQGYTGELFF. CDR3 in DNA: TGTGCCAGCTCACGCCAACAGGGGTACACCGGGGAGCTGTTTTTT.